The next 16 T cell receptor beta chains were all read from a single sample in a study of T cells in tuberculosis. Sequencing was performed with immunoSEQ multiplex PCR; in TCRdb, only in-frame clones are kept and a portion is missing. This sample yields nearly 60,000 clones, of which over 75% are seen a single time; 20% to 25% belongs to the top ten. Sorting used thawed, overnight-rested PBMC stained with anti-CD3, a viability dye and GMM-loaded CD1B tetramer. The lipid loaded on the CD1B tetramers was C32 glucose monomycolate from Rhodococcus equi. Sequenced sample: CD1b-GMM tetramer-negative cells sorted from PBMCs. The source of these receptors is an adult woman with latent tuberculosis.

The chain links TRBV30 to TRBJ1-5; a possible D gene is TRBD1 (6 bases). Trimming cost V 4 bases and J 2 bases, with 15 bases left between them. This CDR3 contains 15 residues. CDR1 and CDR2 from the germline V gene are GTSNPN and SVGIG (reference sequence). DNA for the CDR3: TGTGCCTGGACCCCACAGGGTGGAGGCAATCAGCCCCAGCATTTT. Its protein product is CAWTPQGGGNQPQHF.

Notes on this clone: The sample has other DNA sequences that encode this CDR3 too. The chain combines TRBV6-1 with TRBJ1-5; D call uncertain. This CDR3 has 12 residues. Germline loops: CDR1 MNHNS, CDR2 SASEGT. The V end lost 5 bases, the J end lost 0 bases, and 2 bases lay between the germline ends. The CDR3 bases are TGTGCCAGCAGTCATAGCAATCAGCCCCAGCATTTT. The encoded protein is CASSHSNQPQHF.

The genes are TRBV7-2 and TRBJ1-1; TRBD1 is a possible D gene (6 bases). The germline V gene encodes CDR1 SGHTA and CDR2 FQGNSA. V was pared by 9 bases and J by 1 base, with 18 bases between. This CDR3 comprises 15 residues. The CDR3 spells CASRNQGSTNTEAFF. The DNA for the CDR3 is TGTGCCAGTCGTAATCAGGGGAGCACGAACACTGAAGCTTTCTTT.

This clone was recorded only once. The chain uses TRBV30 and TRBJ2-1, with 7 bases matching TRBD2. Trimming at V came to 5 bases and at J to 4 bases, leaving 11 bases not matched to a gene. Germline V CDR1 and CDR2: GTSNPN, SVGIG (reference sequence). The CDR3 has 15 amino acids. In DNA, the CDR3 is TGTGCCTGGGGGGGAGGTGGGAGGGTTTACAATGAGCAGTTCTTC. This encodes CAWGGGGRVYNEQFF.

The chain recombines TRBV6-6 with TRBJ1-5, with D possibly TRBD1 on 5 matching bases. From germline, CDR1 is MNHNY and CDR2 SVGAGI (reference sequence). The CDR3 has 13 residues. Trimming cost V 6 bases and J 5 bases, with 11 bases left between them. The CDR3 is CASRGLRDQPQHF. Written as DNA, the CDR3 is TGTGCCAGCAGGGGGCTACGGGATCAGCCCCAGCATTTT.

This chain's CDR3 is CASSLQGREEYEQYF. The DNA for the CDR3 is TGTGCCAGCAGCTTGCAAGGCAGGGAGGAATACGAGCAGTACTTC. The chain employs TRBV5-6 and TRBJ2-5; D might be TRBD2 (6 bases). The J call may be faulty, since TRBJ2-7 better matches the DNA end. The germline V gene encodes CDR1 SGHDT and CDR2 YYEEEE. This CDR3 comprises 15 residues.

This sequence joins TRBV7-9 and TRBJ1-2, with a tentative D call TRBD1 (6 bases). There are 14 residues in the CDR3. V lost 5 bases, J lost 4 bases, and 14 bases lay in between. CDR1 and CDR2 (germline): SEHNR, FQNEAQ (reference sequence). The CDR3 loop reads CASSNGTGIYGYTF. The DNA for the CDR3 is TGTGCCAGCAGCAACGGAACAGGGATCTATGGCTACACCTTC.

V is TRBV7-6 and J is TRBJ1-5; 7 positions match TRBD1. The germline CDR1 and CDR2 sequences are SGHVS and FNYEAQ. V lost 5 bases to trimming and J lost 6 bases; unmatched junction nucleotides: 7. The CDR3 is made up of 14 amino acids. The DNA for the CDR3 is TGTGCCAGCAGCCAAAGACAGGGTGGTCAGCCCCAGCATTTT. Translating it yields CASSQRQGGQPQHF.

This sequence joins TRBV10-3 and TRBJ2-7; TRBD1 matches 9 bases. The CDR3 extends over 14 amino acids. The J segment lost 6 bases and the V segment lost 4 bases, leaving 7 bases of the junction unmatched. Germline V gene sequence: CDR1 ENHRY, CDR2 SYGVKD. CDR3: CAISGTGDFSEQYF. CDR3 DNA sequence: TGTGCCATCAGTGGGACAGGGGATTTCAGCGAGCAGTACTTC.

V is TRBV4-2 and J is TRBJ2-2; 11 bases are a match to TRBD2. Germline V gives CDR1 LGHNA, CDR2 YNFKEQ. The CDR3 spans 18 residues. Trimming took 7 bases from V and 8 from J; bases not matched to a gene: 18. The CDR3 nucleotides are TGTGCCAGCAACCCTCGGGATAGCGGGGGGGCGGATAGTGGGGAGCTGTTTTTT. Translated: CASNPRDSGGADSGELFF.

In the case of this clone: The sample holds other DNA sequences that translate to the same CDR3. The chain has TRBV5-1 and TRBJ1-3; D may be TRBD1 (6 bases). This CDR3 spans 14 amino acids. The germline V gene has CDR1 SGHRS and CDR2 YFSETQ. V was clipped by 1 base and J by 3 bases, with 8 bases between them. As DNA, the CDR3 is TGCGCCAGCAGCTTGACAGGGAGTGGAAACACCATATATTTT. Protein: CASSLTGSGNTIYF.

V and J are TRBV7-9 and TRBJ1-1; D unresolved. This CDR3 has 13 residues. V was shortened by 4 bases and J by 0 bases, with 6 bases between the two germline ends. Per the germline V gene, CDR1 is SEHNR and CDR2 is FQNEAQ (reference sequence). The DNA for the CDR3 is TGTGCCAGCAGCTCCTCGGTGAACACTGAAGCTTTCTTT. Translation: CASSSSVNTEAFF.

The V gene is TRBV5-1, the J gene TRBJ2-1, with TRBD2 matching over 7 bases. CDR3 length: 16 residues. The J segment lost 7 bases and the V segment lost 2 bases, leaving 12 bases of the junction unmatched. The germline V gene has CDR1 SGHRS and CDR2 YFSETQ. The CDR3 region is CASSFRASGNGNEQFF. The CDR3 bases are TGCGCCAGCAGCTTTAGAGCTAGCGGTAATGGGAATGAGCAGTTCTTC.

This clone was seen just once. CDR3 protein: CASTPRSRRRGYTF. In DNA, the CDR3 is TGTGCCAGCACCCCTCGGAGCAGACGGAGGGGCTACACCTTC. The chain joins TRBV28 to TRBJ1-2; D call uncertain. V was trimmed by 7 bases and J by 8 bases, leaving 20 bases between them. Germline CDR1 and CDR2: MDHEN and SYDVKM. CDR3 length: 14 amino acids.

This clone has a single count. The V call is TRBV2, the J call TRBJ1-1; TRBD1 aligns across 11 bases. The CDR3 contains 13 residues. After removal of 7 bases from V and 5 bases from J, the junction contained 3 bases not matched to a gene. Germline V gene sequence: CDR1 SNHLY, CDR2 FYNNEI. The CDR3 region has the DNA TGTGCCAGCAAGGGGGACAGGGGGACTGAAGCTTTCTTT. It codes for CASKGDRGTEAFF.

This chain joins TRBV29-1 and TRBJ2-5, with D possibly matching TRBD2 (5 bases). Deletions cut 4 bases from V and 4 bases from J, with 10 bases between. The V gene's germline CDR1 is SQVTM and CDR2 ANQGSEA. CDR3 length equals 12 residues. The CDR3 loop is CSVADLAETQYF. In nucleotides, the CDR3 is TGCAGCGTTGCGGACTTAGCAGAGACCCAGTACTTC.